The entry below gives a single T cell receptor beta chain sequence along with its context. Its specificity is unknown. The sample comes from a study of post-analysis software for immune sequencing data. Findings and limits, study-wide: Patients carried a handful of TRBV segments more frequently than controls did, and TRBV5-6, TRBV5-1 and TRBV20-1 were among them. Significantly lower normalized Chao1 diversity was found in patients with multiple sclerosis relative to controls. Strong co-clustering by F measure linked samples that shared a preparation batch.

Presence of unique molecular identifiers characterized the TCR beta cDNA libraries. Yield was some 540,000 cDNA molecules from 1 to 10 million T cells. TCRdb redid the calling of the PCR reads with MiXCR, one entry per CDR3 protein. The sample lists fewer than 850,000 distinct CDR3 sequences, 25% to 30% seen once, with approximately 0.55% in the top ten. CDR1 and CDR2 from the germline V gene are SGHTA and FQGNSA. This CDR3 region has 16 residues. With 2 bases clipped from V and 3 bases from J, the junction kept 7 bases outside the gene matches. This receptor was identified in a girl under 18 with multiple sclerosis. This chain links TRBV7-2 with TRBJ2-3; 8 nucleotides align to TRBD2. Sequenced: blood. The DNA of the CDR3 is TGTGCCAGCAGCTTAATACGCGGGGGGTTAACAGATACGCAGTATTTT. The encoded protein is CASSLIRGGLTDTQYF. Drawing the rest from reference TRBV7-2 and TRBJ2-3, the complete variable domain is GAGVSQSPSNKVTEKGKDVELRCDPISGHTALYWYRQSLGQGLEFLIYFQGNSAPDKSGLPSDRFSAERTGGSVSTLTIQRTQQEDSAVYLCASSLIRGGLTDTQYFGPGTRLTVL.